The 7 T cell receptor beta chains reported below all come from one sample, sequenced in a study of a mutant IDH1 vaccine in newly diagnosed glioma. Some clones are missing from TCRdb's copy, which holds only in-frame ones; the method was immunoSEQ multiplex PCR. The sample carries more than 40,000 clones, around 80% recorded once. Regarding time point: week 5, during vaccination. The study gave 300 ug of mutant IDH1 20-mer peptide per vaccine dose, with topical imiquimod. For these receptors, no antigen is known. The starting material was PBMCs, obtained from a glioma patient whose treatment included an IDH1 peptide vaccine. These receptors all come from a woman aged 40 to 50 with glioma.

The chain has TRBV14 and TRBJ2-7, with D perhaps matching TRBD1 (5 bases). The CDR3 consists of 15 residues. The ends were cut back, 6 bases at V and 0 bases at J, with 15 bases in the middle. The V gene's germline CDR1 is SGHDN and CDR2 FVKESK. The CDR3 is CASSQGSGFSYEQYF. The CDR3 DNA follows: TGTGCCAGCAGTCAGGGATCAGGGTTCTCCTACGAGCAGTACTTC. Together with reference TRBV14 and TRBJ2-7, the CDR3 gives the full variable domain: EAGVTQFPSHSVIEKGQTVTLRCDPISGHDNLYWYRRVMGKEIKFLLHFVKESKQDESGMPNNRFLAERTGGTYSTLKVQPAELEDSGVYFCASSQGSGFSYEQYFGPGTRLTVT.

A note on this clone: A read error may account for a junction end that differs from germline. The genes are TRBV7-9 and TRBJ1-2; the D is unclear. CDR3 length: 14 residues. The germline gives CDR1 SEHNR, CDR2 FQNEAQ (reference sequence). CDR3 in amino acids: CASSLAPGSYGYTF. CDR3 coding DNA: TGTGCCAGCAGCCTAGCCCCCGGTTCCTATGGCTACACCTTC.

The rearrangement joins TRBV19 to TRBJ1-1, with D perhaps matching TRBD1 (5 bases). CDR3 size: 17 residues. Germline CDR1 reads LNHDA; CDR2 reads SQIVND (reference sequence). V lost 7 bases to trimming and J lost 3 bases, with 24 bases between them. The CDR3 loop is CASIPHGGPKVYTEAFF. The DNA for the CDR3 is TGTGCCAGTATTCCCCATGGGGGACCTAAGGTTTACACTGAAGCTTTCTTT.

The rearrangement joins TRBV29-1 to TRBJ2-7; D unresolved. V lost 4 bases to trimming and J lost 7 bases, with 14 bases between them. The germline V gene encodes CDR1 SQVTM and CDR2 ANQGSEA. The length of the CDR3 is 12 residues. DNA of the CDR3: TGCAGCGTTGCCGGTCCCCAGTGGGAGCAGTACTTC. Its translation is CSVAGPQWEQYF.

The J gene is TRBJ1-1, the V gene TRBV14; unclear D gene. CDR3 length: 14 amino acids. Per the germline V gene, CDR1 is SGHDN and CDR2 is FVKESK. Deletions cut 7 bases from V and 0 bases from J, with 12 bases between. This CDR3 reads CASKGELVNTEAFF. In DNA, the CDR3 is TGTGCCAGCAAGGGAGAGTTAGTGAACACTGAAGCTTTCTTT.

CDR3 sequence (DNA): TGTGCCAGTAGTATAGTGTTCGGGACAGACAATCAGCCCCAGCATTTT. Protein sequence: CASSIVFGTDNQPQHF. The chain uses TRBV19 and TRBJ1-5; 7 nucleotides align to TRBD1. The junction had 6 bases not matched to a gene; V was cut back by 1 base and J by 3 bases. The CDR3 runs to 16 residues. The V gene's germline CDR1 is LNHDA and CDR2 SQIVND (reference sequence). Full variable domain (remainder filled in from reference TRBV19 and TRBJ1-5): DGGITQSPKYLFRKEGQNVTLSCEQNLNHDAMYWYRQDPGQGLRLIYYSQIVNDFQKGDIAEGYSVSREKKESFPLTVTSAQKNPTAFYLCASSIVFGTDNQPQHFGDGTRLSIL.

As for this clone: At one of its ends the junction is not consistent with the germline gene, which may arise from a read error. Here the CDR3 DNA reads TGTGCTAGCAGCCCCACCGGGGTAATCCGCAGCCACAATGAGCAGTTCTTC. This gives the protein CASSPTGVIRSHNEQFF. This chain connects TRBV7-7 to TRBJ2-1, with a tentative D call TRBD2 (5 bases). CDR1 and CDR2 (germline): SSHAT, FNYEAQ (reference sequence). This CDR3 is built from 17 residues.